This TCR beta chain was sequenced in a study of T cells in Graves' hyperthyroidism and ophthalmopathy. From germline, CDR1 is SGHRS and CDR2 YFSETQ. V was shortened by 4 bases and J by 5 bases, with 9 bases between the two germline ends. There are 12 residues in the CDR3. Researchers amplified the TCR beta CDR3 regions from RNA transcripts. During a first-round RT-PCR of the TCR CDR3, the HTBI primer set was used. TCRdb reprocessed the multiplex PCR reads with MiXCR, giving one entry per CDR3 protein. The top ten hold approximately 12% of the sample, which has 600,000 or so distinct CDR3 sequences, about 14% seen once. This clonotype was counted only a few times.

The specimen was blood. The origin of this receptor is a woman aged 50 to 65 with Graves' ophthalmopathy. The chain employs TRBV5-1 and TRBJ2-5; D unclear. CDR3 bases: TGCGCCAGCAGCGACGAAGGGGAGACCCAGTACTTC. This translates into CASSDEGETQYF.